This T cell receptor beta chain was obtained from a study of blood T cells in healthy people across ages. This clonotype was counted between two and nine times. A second PCR, run for 7 to 11 cycles, used a sample-barcoded 5' primer plus a J-beta primer mix. TCRdb called the 5' RACE reads again in MiXCR, with one record for every CDR3 protein. The profile covers some 700,000 distinct CDR3 sequences, with about 40% appearing a single time and roughly 20% taken by the ten largest. Trimming shortened V by 2 bases and J by 3 bases, and 8 bases separated the two germline ends. The germline CDR1 and CDR2 sequences are MNHEY and SVGAGI. The CDR3 is made up of 13 amino acids.

This chain joins TRBV6-5 and TRBJ2-7, with D possibly TRBD1 on 6 matching bases. The sequencing input was blood. This TCR derives from a woman aged 55-69 years in good health. As DNA, the CDR3 is TGTGCCAGCAGTTACACGGACAGCTACGAGCAGTACTTC. Its translation is CASSYTDSYEQYF.